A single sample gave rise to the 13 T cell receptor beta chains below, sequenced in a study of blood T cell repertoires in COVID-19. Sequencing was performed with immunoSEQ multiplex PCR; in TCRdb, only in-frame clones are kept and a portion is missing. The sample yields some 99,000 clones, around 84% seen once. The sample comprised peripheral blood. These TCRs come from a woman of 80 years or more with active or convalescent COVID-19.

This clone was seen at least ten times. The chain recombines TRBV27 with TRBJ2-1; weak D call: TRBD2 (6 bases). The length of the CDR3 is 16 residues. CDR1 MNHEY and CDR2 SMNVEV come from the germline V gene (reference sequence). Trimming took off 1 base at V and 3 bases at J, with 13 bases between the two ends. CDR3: CASSLWGLGNYNEQFF. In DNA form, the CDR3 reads TGTGCCAGCAGTTTATGGGGACTGGGGAACTACAATGAGCAGTTCTTC.

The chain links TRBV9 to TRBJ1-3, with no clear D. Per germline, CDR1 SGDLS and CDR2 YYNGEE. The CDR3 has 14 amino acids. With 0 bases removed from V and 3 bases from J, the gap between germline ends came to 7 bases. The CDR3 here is CASSVGGHGNTIYF. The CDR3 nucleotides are TGTGCCAGCAGCGTAGGAGGGCATGGAAACACCATATATTTT.

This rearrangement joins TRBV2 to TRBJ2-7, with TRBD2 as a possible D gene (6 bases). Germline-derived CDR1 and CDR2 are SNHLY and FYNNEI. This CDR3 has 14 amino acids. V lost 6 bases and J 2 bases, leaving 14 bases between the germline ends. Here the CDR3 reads CASRRSGLAYEQYF. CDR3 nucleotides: TGTGCCAGCAGGCGCTCGGGACTCGCCTACGAGCAGTACTTC.

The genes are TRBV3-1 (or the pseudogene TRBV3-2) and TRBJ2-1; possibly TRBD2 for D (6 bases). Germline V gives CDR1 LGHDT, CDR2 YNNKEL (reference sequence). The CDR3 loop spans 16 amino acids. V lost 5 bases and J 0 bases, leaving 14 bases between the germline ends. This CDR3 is CASSDSSGRSYNEQFF. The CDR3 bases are TGTGCCAGCAGCGACAGTAGCGGCCGCTCCTACAATGAGCAGTTCTTC.

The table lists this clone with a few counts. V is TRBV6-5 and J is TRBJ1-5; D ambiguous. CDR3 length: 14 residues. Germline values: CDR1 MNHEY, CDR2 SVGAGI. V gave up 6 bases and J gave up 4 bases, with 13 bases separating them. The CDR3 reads CASRRKGGNQPQHF. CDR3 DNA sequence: TGTGCCAGCAGGAGGAAGGGCGGGAATCAGCCCCAGCATTTT.

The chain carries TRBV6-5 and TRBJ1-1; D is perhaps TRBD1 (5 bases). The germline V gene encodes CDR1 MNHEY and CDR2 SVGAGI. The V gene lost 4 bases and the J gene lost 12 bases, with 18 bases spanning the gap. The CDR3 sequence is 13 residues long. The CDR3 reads CASSWRGQLTTFF. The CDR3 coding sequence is TGTGCCAGCAGTTGGCGGGGCCAATTAACCACTTTCTTT.

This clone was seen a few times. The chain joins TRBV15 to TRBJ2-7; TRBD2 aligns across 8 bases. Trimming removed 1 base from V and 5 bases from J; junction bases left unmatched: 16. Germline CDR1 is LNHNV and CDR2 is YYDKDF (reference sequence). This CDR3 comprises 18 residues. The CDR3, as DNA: TGTGCCACCAGCAGAGTGGGTCGGGGGGGCCCCTCTTTCGACGAGCAGTACTTC. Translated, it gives CATSRVGRGGPSFDEQYF. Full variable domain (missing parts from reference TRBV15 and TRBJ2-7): DAMVIQNPRYQVTQFGKPVTLSCSQTLNHNVMYWYQQKSSQAPKLLFHYYDKDFNNEADTPDNFQSRRPNTSFCFLDIRSPGLGDTAMYLCATSRVGRGGPSFDEQYFGPGTRLTVT.

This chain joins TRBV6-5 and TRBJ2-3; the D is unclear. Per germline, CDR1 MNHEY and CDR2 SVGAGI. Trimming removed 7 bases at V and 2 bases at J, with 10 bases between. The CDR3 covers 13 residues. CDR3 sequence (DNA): TGTGCCAGCAAGCCATTCAACACAGATACGCAGTATTTT. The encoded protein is CASKPFNTDTQYF.

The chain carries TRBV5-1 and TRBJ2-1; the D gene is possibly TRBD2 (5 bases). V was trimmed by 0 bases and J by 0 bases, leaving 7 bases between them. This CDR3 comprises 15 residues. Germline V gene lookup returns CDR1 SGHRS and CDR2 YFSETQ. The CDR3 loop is CASSLGGFSYNEQFF. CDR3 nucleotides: TGCGCCAGCAGCTTGGGAGGGTTCTCCTACAATGAGCAGTTCTTC.

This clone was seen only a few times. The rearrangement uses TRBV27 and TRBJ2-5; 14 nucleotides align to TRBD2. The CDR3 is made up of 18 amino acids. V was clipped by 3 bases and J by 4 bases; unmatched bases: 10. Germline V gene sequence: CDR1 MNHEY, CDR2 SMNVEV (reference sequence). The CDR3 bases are TGTGCCAGCAGTTTGAAGCCTCGGACTAGCGGGGGGAGAGAGACCCAGTACTTC. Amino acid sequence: CASSLKPRTSGGRETQYF.

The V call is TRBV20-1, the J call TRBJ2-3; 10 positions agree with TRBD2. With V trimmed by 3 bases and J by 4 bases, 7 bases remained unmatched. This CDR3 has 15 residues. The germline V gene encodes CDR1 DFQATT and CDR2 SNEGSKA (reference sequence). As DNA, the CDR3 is TGCAGTGCTAGTCCTGCTAGCGGGAGCTCAGATACGCAGTATTTT. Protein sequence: CSASPASGSSDTQYF.

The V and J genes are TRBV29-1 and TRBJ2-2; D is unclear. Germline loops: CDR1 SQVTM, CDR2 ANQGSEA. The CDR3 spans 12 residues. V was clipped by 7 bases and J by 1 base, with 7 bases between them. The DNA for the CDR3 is TGCAGCGCCCACAAGAACACCGGGGAGCTGTTTTTT. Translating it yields CSAHKNTGELFF.

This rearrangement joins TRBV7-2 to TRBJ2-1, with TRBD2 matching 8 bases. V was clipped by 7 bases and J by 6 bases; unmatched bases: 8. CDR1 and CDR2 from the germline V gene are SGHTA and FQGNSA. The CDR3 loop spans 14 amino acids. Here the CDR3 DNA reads TGTGCCAGCACCATCGGACTAGCTGTCAATGAGCAGTTCTTC. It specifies CASTIGLAVNEQFF. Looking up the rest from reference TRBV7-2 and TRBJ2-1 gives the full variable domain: GAGVSQSPSNKVTEKGKDVELRCDPISGHTALYWYRQSLGQGLEFLIYFQGNSAPDKSGLPSDRFSAERTGGSVSTLTIQRTQQEDSAVYLCASTIGLAVNEQFFGPGTRLTVL.